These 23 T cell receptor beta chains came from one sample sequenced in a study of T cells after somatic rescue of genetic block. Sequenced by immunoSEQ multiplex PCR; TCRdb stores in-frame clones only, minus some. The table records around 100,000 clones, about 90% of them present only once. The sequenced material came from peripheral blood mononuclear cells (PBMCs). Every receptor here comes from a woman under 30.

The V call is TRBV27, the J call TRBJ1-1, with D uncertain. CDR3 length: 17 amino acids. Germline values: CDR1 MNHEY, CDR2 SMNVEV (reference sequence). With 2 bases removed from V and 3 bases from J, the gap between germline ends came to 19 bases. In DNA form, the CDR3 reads TGTGCCAGCAGTTTAAAGGGAACCCCCACTAGCTACACTGAAGCTTTCTTT. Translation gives CASSLKGTPTSYTEAFF.

The CDR3 is CASSPSSGDTQYF. CDR3 coding DNA: TGCGCCAGCAGTCCGTCGTCTGGGGATACGCAGTATTTT. The genes are TRBV5-1 and TRBJ2-3; no reliable D call. Germline CDR1 reads SGHRS; CDR2 reads YFSETQ. CDR3 length: 13 amino acids. Trimming took 5 bases from V and 6 from J, leaving 13 bases between them.

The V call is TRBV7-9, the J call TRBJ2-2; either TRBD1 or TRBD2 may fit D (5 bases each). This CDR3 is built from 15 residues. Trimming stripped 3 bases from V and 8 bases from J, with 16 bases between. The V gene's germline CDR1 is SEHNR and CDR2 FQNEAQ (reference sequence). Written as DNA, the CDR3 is TGTGCCAGCAGCTTCCCCTCTCTGGGGGTAGGGGAGCTGTTTTTT. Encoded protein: CASSFPSLGVGELFF.

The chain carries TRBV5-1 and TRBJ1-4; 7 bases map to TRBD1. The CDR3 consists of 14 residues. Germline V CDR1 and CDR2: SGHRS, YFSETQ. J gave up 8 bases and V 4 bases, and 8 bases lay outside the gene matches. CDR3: CASSPGGQVEKLFF. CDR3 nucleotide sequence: TGCGCCAGCAGCCCGGGAGGACAGGTGGAAAAACTGTTTTTT.

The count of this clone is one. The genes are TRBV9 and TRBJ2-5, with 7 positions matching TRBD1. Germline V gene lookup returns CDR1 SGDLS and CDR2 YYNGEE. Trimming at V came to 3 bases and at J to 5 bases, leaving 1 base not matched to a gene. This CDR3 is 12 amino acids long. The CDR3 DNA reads TGTGCCAGCAGCGGAGGGGGCGAGACCCAGTACTTC. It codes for CASSGGGETQYF.

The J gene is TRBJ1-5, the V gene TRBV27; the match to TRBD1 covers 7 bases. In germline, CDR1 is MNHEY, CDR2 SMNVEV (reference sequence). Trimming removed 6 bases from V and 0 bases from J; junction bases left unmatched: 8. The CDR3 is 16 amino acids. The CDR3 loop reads CASRPGTAYSNQPQHF. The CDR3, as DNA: TGTGCCAGCAGGCCAGGGACAGCTTATAGCAATCAGCCCCAGCATTTT.

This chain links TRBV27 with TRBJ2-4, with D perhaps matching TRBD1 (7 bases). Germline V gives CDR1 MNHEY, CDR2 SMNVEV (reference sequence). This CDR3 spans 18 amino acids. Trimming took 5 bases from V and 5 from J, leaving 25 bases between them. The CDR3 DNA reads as TGTGCCAGCAGTCCGACCCCTGGTACAGGGGAGGTCGAAAACATTCAGTACTTC. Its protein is CASSPTPGTGEVENIQYF.

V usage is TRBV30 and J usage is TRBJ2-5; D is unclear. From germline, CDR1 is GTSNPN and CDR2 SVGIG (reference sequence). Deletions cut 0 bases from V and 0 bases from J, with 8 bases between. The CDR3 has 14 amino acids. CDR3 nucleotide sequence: TGTGCCTGGAGTGTAGCCGGGTACCAAGAGACCCAGTACTTC. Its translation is CAWSVAGYQETQYF.

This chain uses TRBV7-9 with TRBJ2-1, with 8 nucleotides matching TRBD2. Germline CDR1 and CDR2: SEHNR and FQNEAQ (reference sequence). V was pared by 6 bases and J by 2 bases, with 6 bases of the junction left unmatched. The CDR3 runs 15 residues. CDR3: CASSFRGGPYNEQFF. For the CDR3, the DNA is TGTGCCAGCAGTTTCCGGGGGGGCCCCTACAATGAGCAGTTCTTC.

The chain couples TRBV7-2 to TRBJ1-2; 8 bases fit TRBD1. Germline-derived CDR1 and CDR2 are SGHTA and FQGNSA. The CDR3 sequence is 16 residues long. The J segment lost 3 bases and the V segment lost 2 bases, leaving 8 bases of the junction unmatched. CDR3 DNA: TGTGCCAGCAGCTTACAACTCCGGGACAGGTACTATGGCTACACCTTC. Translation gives CASSLQLRDRYYGYTF.

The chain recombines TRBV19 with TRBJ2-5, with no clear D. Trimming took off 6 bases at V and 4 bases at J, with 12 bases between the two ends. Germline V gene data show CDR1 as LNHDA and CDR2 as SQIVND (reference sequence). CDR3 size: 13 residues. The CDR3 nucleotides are TGTGCCAGTAGGAGGTACGACGGAGAGACCCAGTACTTC. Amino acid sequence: CASRRYDGETQYF.

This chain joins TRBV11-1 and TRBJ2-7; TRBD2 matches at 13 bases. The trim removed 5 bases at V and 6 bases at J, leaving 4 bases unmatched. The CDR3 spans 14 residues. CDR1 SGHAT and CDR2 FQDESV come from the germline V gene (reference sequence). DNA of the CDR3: TGTGCCAGCAGCCAACTAGCGGGGGGGCGCGAGCAGTACTTC. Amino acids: CASSQLAGGREQYF.

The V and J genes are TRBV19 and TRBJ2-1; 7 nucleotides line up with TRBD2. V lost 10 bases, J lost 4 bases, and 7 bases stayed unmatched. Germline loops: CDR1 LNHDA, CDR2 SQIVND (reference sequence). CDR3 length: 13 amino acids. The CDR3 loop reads CATSGGGYNEQFF. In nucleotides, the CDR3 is TGTGCCACCAGTGGGGGGGGATACAATGAGCAGTTCTTC.

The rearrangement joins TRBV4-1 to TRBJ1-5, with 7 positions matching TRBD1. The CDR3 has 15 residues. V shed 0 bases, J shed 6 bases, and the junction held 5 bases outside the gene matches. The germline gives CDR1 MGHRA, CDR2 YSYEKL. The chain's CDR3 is CASSQDIQGLQPQHF. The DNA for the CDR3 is TGCGCCAGCAGCCAAGATATACAGGGGCTTCAGCCCCAGCATTTT.

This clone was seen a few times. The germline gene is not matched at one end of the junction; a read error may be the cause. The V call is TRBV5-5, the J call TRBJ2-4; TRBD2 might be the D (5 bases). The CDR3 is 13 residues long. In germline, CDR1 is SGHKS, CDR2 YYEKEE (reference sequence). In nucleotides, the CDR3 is TGTGCCAGCAGCTTGGTCCGGGAAGGGTTTGGACGTTTC. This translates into CASSLVREGFGRF.

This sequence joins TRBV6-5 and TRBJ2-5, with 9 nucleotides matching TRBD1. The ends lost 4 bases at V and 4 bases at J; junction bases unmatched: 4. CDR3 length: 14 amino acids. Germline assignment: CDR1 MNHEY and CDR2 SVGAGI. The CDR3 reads CASSSGTGRETQYF. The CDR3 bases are TGTGCCAGCAGTTCCGGGACAGGGAGAGAGACCCAGTACTTC.

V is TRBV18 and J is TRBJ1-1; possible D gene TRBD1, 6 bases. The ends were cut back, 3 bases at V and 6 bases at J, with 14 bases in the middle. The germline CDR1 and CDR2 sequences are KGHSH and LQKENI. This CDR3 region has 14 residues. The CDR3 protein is CASSPGEGVSEAFF. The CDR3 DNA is TGTGCCAGCTCACCGGGGGAGGGGGTCTCTGAAGCTTTCTTT.

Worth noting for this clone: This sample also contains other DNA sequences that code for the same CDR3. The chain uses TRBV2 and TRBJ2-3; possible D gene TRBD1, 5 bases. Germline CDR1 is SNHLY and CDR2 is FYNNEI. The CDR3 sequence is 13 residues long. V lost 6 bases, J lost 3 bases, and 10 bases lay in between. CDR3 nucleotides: TGTGCCAGCAGGGGGCCTGGGACAGATACGCAGTATTTT. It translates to CASRGPGTDTQYF.

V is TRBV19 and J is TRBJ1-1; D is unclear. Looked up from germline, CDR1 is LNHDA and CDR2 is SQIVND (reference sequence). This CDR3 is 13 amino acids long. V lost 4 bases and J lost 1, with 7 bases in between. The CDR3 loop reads CASSSLGNTEAFF. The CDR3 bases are TGTGCCAGTAGTAGCCTGGGGAACACTGAAGCTTTCTTT.

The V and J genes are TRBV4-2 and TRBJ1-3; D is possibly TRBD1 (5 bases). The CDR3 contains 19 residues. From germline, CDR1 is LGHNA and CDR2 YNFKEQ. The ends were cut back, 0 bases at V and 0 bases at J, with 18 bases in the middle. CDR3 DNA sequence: TGTGCCAGCAGCCAAGACACCCCGGGACCCATATCCTCTGGAAACACCATATATTTT. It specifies CASSQDTPGPISSGNTIYF.

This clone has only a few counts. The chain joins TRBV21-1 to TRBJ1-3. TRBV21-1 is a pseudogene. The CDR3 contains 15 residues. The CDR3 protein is CASGSMSLSGNTIYF. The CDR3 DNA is TGTGCCAGCGGTTCGATGTCCCTCTCTGGAAACACCATATATTTT.

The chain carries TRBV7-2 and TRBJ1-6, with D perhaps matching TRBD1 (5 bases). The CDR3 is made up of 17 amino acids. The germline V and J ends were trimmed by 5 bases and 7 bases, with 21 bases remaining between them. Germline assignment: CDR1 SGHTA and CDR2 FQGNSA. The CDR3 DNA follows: TGTGCCAGCAGCCCCCGCTCCGGGCAGGGCGTGAATTCACCCCTCCACTTT. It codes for CASSPRSGQGVNSPLHF.

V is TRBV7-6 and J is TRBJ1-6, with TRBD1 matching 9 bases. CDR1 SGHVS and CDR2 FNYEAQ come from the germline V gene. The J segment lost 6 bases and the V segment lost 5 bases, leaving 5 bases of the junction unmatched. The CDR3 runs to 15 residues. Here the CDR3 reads CASSRTGALNSPLHF. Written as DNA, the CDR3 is TGTGCCAGCAGCCGGACAGGGGCCCTTAATTCACCCCTCCACTTT.